Sequencing of this T cell receptor (beta chain) was carried out in a study of blood T cell repertoires in COVID-19. The method was immunoSEQ multiplex PCR; TCRdb's version includes in-frame clones alone and lacks a portion of them. Of 150,000 to 200,000 clones listed, roughly 82% are singletons. CDR1 SGHDT and CDR2 YYEEEE come from the germline V gene. The CDR3 runs to 14 residues. V lost 3 bases and J lost 3, with 12 bases in between. Sequenced material: peripheral blood. The V call is TRBV5-6, the J call TRBJ1-2; TRBD1 might be the D (5 bases). The source of this sequence is a woman aged 30 to 39 with acute or convalescent COVID-19. The CDR3 DNA reads TGTGCCAGCAGCTCGAATACCAGGGACTATGGCTACACCTTC. This encodes CASSSNTRDYGYTF.